These 25 T cell receptor beta chains originate from one sample sequenced in a study of T cells expressing NK-cell markers. TCRdb reanalyzed the 5' RACE reads and collapses them to one entry per CDR3 protein, without DNA. The sample table includes about 150,000 distinct CDR3 sequences. The sequenced sample consisted of blood T cells: a sorted CD56 or NKG2C T cell subset, CD4+ or CD8+ T cells, or bulk PBMC T cells (not recorded which). These receptors originate from a woman aged 50 to 65 in good health.

V usage is TRBV28 and J usage is TRBJ2-2. CDR3 length: 18 residues. Germline assignment: CDR1 MDHEN and CDR2 SYDVKM. CDR3 sequence reads: CASSVPSFETANTGELFF.

The chain joins TRBV7-9 to TRBJ2-3; TCRdb's assignment of TRBD1 cannot be checked, as there is no DNA. Germline lookup yields CDR1 SEHNR and CDR2 FQNEAQ (reference sequence). CDR3 length: 15 residues. The CDR3 sequence: CASSRDRAGTDTQYF. The entire variable domain, with the rest obtained from reference TRBV7-9 and TRBJ2-3, is as follows: DTGVSQNPRHKITKRGQNVTFRCDPISEHNRLYWYRQTLGQGPEFLTYFQNEAQLEKSRLLSDRFSAERPKGSFSTLEIQRTEQGDSAMYLCASSRDRAGTDTQYFGPGTRLTVL.

The V and J genes are TRBV19 and TRBJ2-2; the D call from TCRdb, TRBD2, cannot be confirmed without DNA. CDR3 length equals 12 residues. Germline values: CDR1 LNHDA, CDR2 SQIVND (reference sequence). This chain's CDR3 is CAMGENTGELFF.

The V gene is TRBV20-1, the J gene TRBJ2-1; TCRdb indicates TRBD2, and absent DNA this call remains unverified. The CDR3 covers 13 residues. Germline CDR1 is DFQATT and CDR2 is SNEGSKA (reference sequence). The CDR3 loop is CSVPTSDWGEQFF.

The chain joins TRBV7-3 to TRBJ2-1; TCRdb reports TRBD1, a call that lacks DNA to check it against. The CDR3 contains 16 residues. Germline CDR1 and CDR2: SGHTA and FQGTGA. The chain's CDR3 is CASSLERAGSYNEQFF.

The V and J genes are TRBV7-9 and TRBJ1-2; TCRdb's D call, TRBD1, is unchecked because there is no DNA. The CDR3 length is 14 residues. In germline, CDR1 is SEHNR, CDR2 FQNEAQ (reference sequence). The CDR3 here is CASSGDRGISGYTF.

The gene calls are TRBV25-1 and TRBJ2-1; TCRdb outputs TRBD1, but without DNA this stays unchecked. Germline-derived CDR1 and CDR2 are MGHDK and SYGVNS. This CDR3 is 14 amino acids long. The CDR3 region is CASRGDKTYNEQFF.

This sequence joins TRBV27 and TRBJ1-2. From germline, CDR1 is MNHEY and CDR2 SMNVEV (reference sequence). The CDR3 sequence is 14 residues long. CDR3: CASSPLGRAYGYTF.

The CDR3 loop is CASSWGTGGNEQFF. The J gene is TRBJ2-1, the V gene TRBV7-2; the D call from TCRdb, TRBD1, cannot be confirmed without DNA. This CDR3 is 14 amino acids long. The V gene's germline CDR1 is SGHTA and CDR2 FQGNSA.

This rearrangement joins TRBV4-1 to TRBJ2-5; the D call from TCRdb, TRBD2, cannot be confirmed without DNA. CDR3 length: 14 residues. Germline values: CDR1 MGHRA, CDR2 YSYEKL. The CDR3 sequence is CASSLTSAQKTQYF.

The chain uses TRBV20-1 and TRBJ2-4; TCRdb outputs TRBD1, but without DNA this stays unchecked. The CDR3 has 15 residues. Germline V gives CDR1 DFQATT, CDR2 SNEGSKA (reference sequence). The CDR3 sequence: CSATPTELAKNIQYF.

This sequence joins TRBV13 and TRBJ2-2. Looked up from germline, CDR1 is PRHDT and CDR2 is FYEKMQ (reference sequence). The CDR3 consists of 12 residues. This CDR3 is CASSSRAGELFF.

The chain has TRBV7-9 and TRBJ2-7; TCRdb proposes TRBD1, but this gene call is untestable without DNA. In germline, CDR1 is SEHNR, CDR2 FQNEAQ (reference sequence). The CDR3 consists of 15 residues. CDR3 amino acids: CASSLVQGAHYEQYF.

This chain uses TRBV30 with TRBJ2-1. The CDR3 is 13 residues long. CDR1 is GTSNPN, CDR2 SVGIG, per germline (reference sequence). CDR3: CAWSVSERYEQFF.

The chain employs TRBV20-1 and TRBJ2-1; TCRdb's D call, TRBD2, is unchecked because there is no DNA. Germline assignment: CDR1 DFQATT and CDR2 SNEGSKA (reference sequence). The CDR3 consists of 15 residues. CDR3 amino acids: CSARDLIGLAAEQFF.

V usage is TRBV13 and J usage is TRBJ2-2; the D call from TCRdb, TRBD2, cannot be confirmed without DNA. CDR1 and CDR2 from the germline V gene are PRHDT and FYEKMQ (reference sequence). This CDR3 contains 14 residues. The CDR3 region is CASSLRGIAGELFF. The full variable domain, rest sourced from reference TRBV13 and TRBJ2-2, is AAGVIQSPRHLIKEKRETATLKCYPIPRHDTVYWYQQGPGQDPQFLISFYEKMQSDKGSIPDRFSAQQFSDYHSELNMSSLELGDSALYFCASSLRGIAGELFFGEGSRLTVL.

This chain joins TRBV20-1 and TRBJ2-7. Germline values: CDR1 DFQATT, CDR2 SNEGSKA (reference sequence). CDR3 length: 14 amino acids. CDR3 loop: CSAPTFSDSYEQYF.

The CDR3 protein is CSAWLSSSSDEQYF. The chain is built from TRBV20-1 and TRBJ2-7. CDR3 length: 14 amino acids. The germline gives CDR1 DFQATT, CDR2 SNEGSKA (reference sequence).

The gene calls are TRBV6-5 and TRBJ2-7. The CDR3 has 13 residues. Germline CDR1 and CDR2: MNHEY and SVGAGI. This chain's CDR3 is CASSYQDSSEQYF.

This CDR3 reads CASRGGAGAEAFF. The chain has TRBV2 and TRBJ1-1; TCRdb returns TRBD1, unconfirmable since there is no DNA. Germline V gene sequence: CDR1 SNHLY, CDR2 FYNNEI. This CDR3 region has 13 residues.

The chain joins TRBV19 to TRBJ1-1; TCRdb lists TRBD1, though no DNA is available to test this call. CDR1 is LNHDA and CDR2 is SQIVND in the germline V gene (reference sequence). CDR3 length: 15 amino acids. This CDR3 is CASSPSRDRDTEAFF.

The CDR3 sequence: CATSGGTGEFETQYF. The chain employs TRBV15 and TRBJ2-5; TCRdb lists TRBD1, though no DNA is available to test this call. Germline assignment: CDR1 LNHNV and CDR2 YYDKDF (reference sequence). The CDR3 is 15 amino acids.

This chain uses TRBV12-3 or TRBV12-4 with TRBJ2-1. The CDR3 spans 14 residues. This chain's CDR3 is CASSRGRIYNEQFF.

The gene calls are TRBV12-3 or TRBV12-4 and TRBJ2-2; checking the TCRdb D call of TRBD2 is not possible without DNA. The CDR3 loop spans 15 amino acids. The CDR3: CASSLLAENTGELFF.

The gene calls are TRBV27 and TRBJ2-1; as DNA is missing, the TRBD2 call by TCRdb cannot be tested. In germline, CDR1 is MNHEY, CDR2 SMNVEV (reference sequence). This CDR3 spans 17 amino acids. CDR3 in amino acids: CATKGLAGGSSYNEQFF.